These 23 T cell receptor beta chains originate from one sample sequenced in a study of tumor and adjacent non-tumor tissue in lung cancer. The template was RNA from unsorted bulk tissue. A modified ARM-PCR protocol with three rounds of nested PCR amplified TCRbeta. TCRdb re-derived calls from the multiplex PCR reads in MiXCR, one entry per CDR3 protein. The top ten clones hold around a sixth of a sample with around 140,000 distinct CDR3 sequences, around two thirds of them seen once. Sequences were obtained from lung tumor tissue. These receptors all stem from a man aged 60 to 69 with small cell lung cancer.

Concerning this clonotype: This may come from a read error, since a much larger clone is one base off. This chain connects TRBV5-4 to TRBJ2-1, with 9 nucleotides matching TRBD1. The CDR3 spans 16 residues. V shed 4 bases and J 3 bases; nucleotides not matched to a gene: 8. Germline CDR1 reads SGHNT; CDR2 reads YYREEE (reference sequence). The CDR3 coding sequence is TGTGCCAGCAGCAGTGGACAGGGGAAAGTCTACAATGAGCAGTTCTTC. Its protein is CASSSGQGKVYNEQFF.

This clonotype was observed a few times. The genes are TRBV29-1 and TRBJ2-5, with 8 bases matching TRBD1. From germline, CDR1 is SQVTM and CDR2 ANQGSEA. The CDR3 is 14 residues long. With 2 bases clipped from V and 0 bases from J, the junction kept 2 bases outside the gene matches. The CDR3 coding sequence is TGCAGCGTTGAAAACAGGGGGTACCAAGAGACCCAGTACTTC. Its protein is CSVENRGYQETQYF.

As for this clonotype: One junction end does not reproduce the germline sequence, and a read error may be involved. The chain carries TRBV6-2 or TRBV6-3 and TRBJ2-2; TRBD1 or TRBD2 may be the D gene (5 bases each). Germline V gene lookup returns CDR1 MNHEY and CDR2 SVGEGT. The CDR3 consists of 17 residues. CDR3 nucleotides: TGTGCCAGCAGGCCACCACGTGGGGCGAGAAACACCGGGAAGCTATTTTTT. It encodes CASRPPRGARNTGKLFF.

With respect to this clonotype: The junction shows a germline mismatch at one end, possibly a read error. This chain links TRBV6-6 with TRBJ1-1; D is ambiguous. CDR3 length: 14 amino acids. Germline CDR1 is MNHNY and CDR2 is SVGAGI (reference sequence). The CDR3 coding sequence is TGTGCCAGCGGTTACCAGGACCATAACACTGAAGCTTTCTTT. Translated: CASGYQDHNTEAFF.

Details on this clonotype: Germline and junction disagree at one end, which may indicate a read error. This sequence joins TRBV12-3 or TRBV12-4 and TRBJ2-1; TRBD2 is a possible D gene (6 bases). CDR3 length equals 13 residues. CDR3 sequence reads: CASSPIYGGEQSF. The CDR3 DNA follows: TGTGCCAGCAGTCCTATCTACGGGGGTGAGCAGTCCTTC.

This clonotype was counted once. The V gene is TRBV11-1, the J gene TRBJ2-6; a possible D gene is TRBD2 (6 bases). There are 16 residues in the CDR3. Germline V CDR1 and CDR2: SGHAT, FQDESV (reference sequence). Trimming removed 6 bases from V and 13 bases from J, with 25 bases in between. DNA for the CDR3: TGTGCCAGCAGTCAAACGGCGGGGTCTGGGATCAAGGTCCTGACTTTC. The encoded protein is CASSQTAGSGIKVLTF. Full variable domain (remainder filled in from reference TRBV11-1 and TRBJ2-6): EAEVAQSPRYKITEKSQAVAFWCDPISGHATLYWYRQILGQGPELLVQFQDESVVDDSQLPKDRFSAERLKGVDSTLKIQPAELGDSAMYLCASSQTAGSGIKVLTFGAGSRLTVL.

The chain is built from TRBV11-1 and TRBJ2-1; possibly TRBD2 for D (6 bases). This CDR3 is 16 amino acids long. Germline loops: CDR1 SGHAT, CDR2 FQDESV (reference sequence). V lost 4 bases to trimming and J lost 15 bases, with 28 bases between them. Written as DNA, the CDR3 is TGTGCCAGCAGCTCCGGGGGTCGGGGTATTTACAATGGGCGGTTCTTC. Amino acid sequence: CASSSGGRGIYNGRFF.

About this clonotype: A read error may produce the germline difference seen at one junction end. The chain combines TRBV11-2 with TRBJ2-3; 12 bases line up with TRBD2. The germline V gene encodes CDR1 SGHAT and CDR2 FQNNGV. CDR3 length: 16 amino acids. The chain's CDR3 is CSSSSLAGGPVDTQYF. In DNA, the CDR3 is TGTTCCAGCAGCTCCCTAGCGGGAGGGCCGGTAGATACACAGTATTTT. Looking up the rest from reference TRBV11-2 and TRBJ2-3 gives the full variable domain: EAGVAQSPRYKIIEKRQSVAFWCNPISGHATLYWYQQILGQGPKLLIQFQNNGVVDDSQLPKDRFSAERLKGVDSTLKIQPAKLEDSAVYLCSSSSLAGGPVDTQYFGPGTRLTVL.

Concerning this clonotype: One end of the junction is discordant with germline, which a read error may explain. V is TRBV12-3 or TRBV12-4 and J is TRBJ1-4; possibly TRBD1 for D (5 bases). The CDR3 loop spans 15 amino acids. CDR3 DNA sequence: TGTGCCAGCAGCCTGCGGGGACGGGGGAATGAAAAGCTGTTTTTT. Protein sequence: CASSLRGRGNEKLFF.

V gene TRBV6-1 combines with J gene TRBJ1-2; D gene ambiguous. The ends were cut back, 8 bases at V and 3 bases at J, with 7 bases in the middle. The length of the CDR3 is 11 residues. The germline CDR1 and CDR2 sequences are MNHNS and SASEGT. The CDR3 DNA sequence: TGTGCCAGCCAGGAGGACTATGGCTACACCTTC. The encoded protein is CASQEDYGYTF.

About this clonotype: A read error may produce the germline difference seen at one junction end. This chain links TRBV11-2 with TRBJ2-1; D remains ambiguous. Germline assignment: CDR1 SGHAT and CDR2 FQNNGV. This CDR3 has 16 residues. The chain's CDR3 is CASTPTPSLTYNEQFF. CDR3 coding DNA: TGTGCCAGCACTCCCACCCCATCACTAACCTACAATGAGCAATTCTTC.

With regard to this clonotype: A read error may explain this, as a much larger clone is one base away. The CDR3 nucleotides read TGTGCCAGCAGTTATCGGGCTAGTAATGAGCAGTTCTTC. Translation: CASSYRASNEQFF. The chain couples TRBV12-3 or TRBV12-4 to TRBJ2-1; D uncertain. There are 13 residues in the CDR3. The V end was cut by 4 bases, the J end by 7 bases, with 11 bases between.

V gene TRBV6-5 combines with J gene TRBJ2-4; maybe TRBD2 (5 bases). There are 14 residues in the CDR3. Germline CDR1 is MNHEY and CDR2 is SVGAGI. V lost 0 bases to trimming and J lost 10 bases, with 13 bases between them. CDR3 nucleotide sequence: TGTGCCAGCAGTTACTCGTGGGAGTCGAGGATTCAGTACTTC. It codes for CASSYSWESRIQYF.

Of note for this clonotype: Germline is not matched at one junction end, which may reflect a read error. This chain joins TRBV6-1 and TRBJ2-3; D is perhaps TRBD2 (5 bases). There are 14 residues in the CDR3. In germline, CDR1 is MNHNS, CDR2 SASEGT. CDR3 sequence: CANSWEIGTDMQYF. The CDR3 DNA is TGTGCCAACTCCTGGGAGATCGGCACAGATATGCAGTATTTT.

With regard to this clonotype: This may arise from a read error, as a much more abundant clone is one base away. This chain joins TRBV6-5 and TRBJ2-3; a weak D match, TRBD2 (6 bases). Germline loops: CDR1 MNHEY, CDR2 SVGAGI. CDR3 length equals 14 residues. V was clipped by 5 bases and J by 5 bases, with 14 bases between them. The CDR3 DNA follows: TGTGCCAGCAGTCAGCGGGTCGGGAAAGATACGCAGTATTTT. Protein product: CASSQRVGKDTQYF.

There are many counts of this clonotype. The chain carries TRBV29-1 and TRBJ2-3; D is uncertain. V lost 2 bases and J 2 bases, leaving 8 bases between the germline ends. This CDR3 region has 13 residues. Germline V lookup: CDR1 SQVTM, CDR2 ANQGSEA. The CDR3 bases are TGCAGCGTTGAATGGCATTTCACAGATACGCAGTATTTT. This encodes CSVEWHFTDTQYF.

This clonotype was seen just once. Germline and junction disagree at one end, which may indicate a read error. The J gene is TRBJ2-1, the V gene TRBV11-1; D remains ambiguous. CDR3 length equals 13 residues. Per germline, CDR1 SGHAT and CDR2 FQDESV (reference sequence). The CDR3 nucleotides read TGTGCTAGCAGCTCTACCACGTGGGGTGAGCAGTTCTTC. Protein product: CASSSTTWGEQFF.

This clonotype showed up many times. This chain's CDR3 is CASSQWDRGYEQFF. In DNA form, the CDR3 reads TGTGCCAGCAGCCAATGGGACAGGGGCTATGAGCAGTTCTTC. The chain links TRBV11-3 to TRBJ2-1; 10 bases fit TRBD1. Losses at the gene ends were 5 bases for V and 8 bases for J; bases not matched to a gene: 6. CDR3 length: 14 residues. CDR1 SGHNT and CDR2 YENEEA come from the germline V gene.

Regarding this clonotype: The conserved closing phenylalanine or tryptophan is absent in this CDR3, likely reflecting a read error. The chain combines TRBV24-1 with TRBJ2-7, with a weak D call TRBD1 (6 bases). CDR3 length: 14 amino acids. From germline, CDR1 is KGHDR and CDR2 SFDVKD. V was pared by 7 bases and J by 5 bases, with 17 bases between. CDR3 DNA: TGTGCCACCAGGGCGACAGGTTGTGGGGACGAGCAGTACTTA. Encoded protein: CATRATGCGDEQYL.

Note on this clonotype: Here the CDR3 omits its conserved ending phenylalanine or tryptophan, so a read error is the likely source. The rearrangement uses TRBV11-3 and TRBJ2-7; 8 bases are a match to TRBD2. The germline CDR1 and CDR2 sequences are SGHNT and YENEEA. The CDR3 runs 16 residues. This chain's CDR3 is CDSSSPERGGLYEQYL. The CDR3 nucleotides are TGTGACAGCAGTTCGCCTGAACGCGGGGGGCTCTACGAGCAGTACCTC.

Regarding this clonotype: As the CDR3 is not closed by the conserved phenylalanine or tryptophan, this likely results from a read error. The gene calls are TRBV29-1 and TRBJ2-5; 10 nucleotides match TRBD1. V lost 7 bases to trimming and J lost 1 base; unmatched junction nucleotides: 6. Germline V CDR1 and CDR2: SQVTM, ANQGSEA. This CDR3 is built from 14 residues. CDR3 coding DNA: TGCAGCGGCCGCGGGACAGGGGTCCAAGAGACCCAGTACCTC. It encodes CSGRGTGVQETQYL.

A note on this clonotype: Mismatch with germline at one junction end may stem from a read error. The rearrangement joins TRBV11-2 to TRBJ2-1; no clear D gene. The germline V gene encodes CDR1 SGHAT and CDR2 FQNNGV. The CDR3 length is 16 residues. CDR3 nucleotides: TGTGCCAGCAGCTTAGACGAGTGGCTCTCCTACAATGAGCAGTTTTTC. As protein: CASSLDEWLSYNEQFF.

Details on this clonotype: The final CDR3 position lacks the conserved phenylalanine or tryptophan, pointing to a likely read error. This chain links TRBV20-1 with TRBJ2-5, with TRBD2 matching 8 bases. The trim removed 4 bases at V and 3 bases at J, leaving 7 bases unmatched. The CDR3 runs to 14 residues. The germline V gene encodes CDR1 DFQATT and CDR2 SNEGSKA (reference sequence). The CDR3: CSAKELADEETQYL. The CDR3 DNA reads TGCAGTGCTAAGGAACTAGCGGACGAAGAGACCCAGTACTTA.